This T cell receptor (beta chain) came from a study of T cells in Graves' hyperthyroidism and ophthalmopathy (dated by TCRdb to the late 2010s). Regarding the complete study: To identify distinguishing TCR V-J signatures, a discovery cohort of around 98 patients was used, comprising 43 with Graves' ophthalmopathy and 55 to 65 with stable Graves' hyperthyroidism. Thyroid tissue and blood T-cell repertoires from six Graves' hyperthyroidism patients were also compared in the study. Once sampling was done, hyperthyroidism patients were given methimazole at a starting dose of 30 mg daily, whereas ophthalmopathy patients were given high-dose intravenous methylprednisolone. An independent validation cohort of under 20 hyperthyroidism patients and over 15 patients who later progressed to ophthalmopathy tested prospective prediction of ophthalmopathy. TCR Vbeta CDR3 sequencing of roughly 140 peripheral blood samples (roughly 41 ophthalmopathy, 75 hyperthyroidism and approximately 17 progressor patients) is reported in the paper. The 100 or so discovery patients were randomly split 7:3 into training and test sets.

The TCR beta CDR3 regions were amplified from the RNA transcripts. The first round of RT-PCR for the TCR CDR3 was performed with the HTBI primer set and the Qiagen OneStep RT-PCR kit. A second multiplex PCR round built the libraries, followed by size selection and purification. The libraries were sequenced on an Illumina HiSeq2000 using paired-end 100 bp reads. The study's own analysis went as follows. SOAPnuke was used to process the raw data, removing reads that contained adapters or uncalled bases, had a mean Phred below 15, or lacked an exact match to the constant primer or identifier. High-quality paired reads were merged using COPE v1.2.5, and each unique nucleotide sequence was defined as a clonotype. Clonotypes were aligned to IMGT TRBV, TRBD and TRBJ reference segments using MiTCR v1.1. The analysis included only V-J combinations with a frequency above 0.0001, which together covered roughly 99% of the repertoires. A TCS score was defined as the ratio of F50 (clonal expansion) to E x V (chaos), with BLOSUM62-based TCRdist applied between CDR3 peptides within each V-J. Welch's t-statistics and random forest reduced just over 500 V-J features to fewer than 15, which were used in a naive Bayes classifier (R e1071). Thyroid-blood repertoire similarity was quantified with the Morisita-Horn index. TCRdb reran the public reads through fastp at Q25 and MiXCR, keeping productive beta chains. Every distinct CDR3 protein forms one entry, paired with its most common genes and DNA. TCRdb's processing, not the authors' own work, is the source of the V and J calls. The sample has roughly 500,000 distinct CDR3 sequences on record, 46% of them singletons. The biggest ten clones account for under 20% of the sample.

Patients with uncontrolled infections, other autoimmune diseases, pregnancy or lactation were excluded. Clinical symptoms, serum thyroxine and TRAb, thyroid ultrasound, and orbital computed tomography formed the basis for the diagnoses. Total RNA was extracted using Trizol reagent, and RNA quality was assessed on an Agilent 2100 Bioanalyzer. For this clonotype: The clone's antigen remains unknown. No much larger clonotype is one base removed from it; base qualities were not supplied.

The germline V gene encodes CDR1 DFQATT and CDR2 SNEGSKA (reference sequence). Between the V and J ends, shortened by 0 bases and 8 bases respectively, the junction contains 7 bases. Spanning cysteine to phenylalanine, the CDR3 consists of 11 amino acids. The retained sequence is limited to the CDR3, 33 bases, with the frame set at the first base. Study-wide conclusions, independent of this receptor: In validation, the model predicted progression to ophthalmopathy a median of approximately 6.6 months before onset, with about 71% sensitivity and almost 75% specificity. A 13 V-J signature model separated ophthalmopathy from stable hyperthyroidism, with approximately 86% sensitivity and 81% to 83% specificity in cross-validation and 80%/75% in testing. Sample size was not statistically predetermined, and investigators were not blinded to group allocation. Most expanded thyroid clonotypes (frequency above 0.001) were also found in blood, which suggests that blood repertoires may mirror thyroid immune responses.

The chain was built from TRBV20-1 and TRBJ1-2; matching of 5 bases hints at TRBD1 as the D gene. This TCR was recovered from an adult woman with Graves' disease, either hyperthyroidism or ophthalmopathy (not recorded which). The sample comprised peripheral blood or thyroid tissue (not recorded which). The CDR3 protein sequence reads: CSAREGLGYTF. The DNA reads as follows: TGCAGTGCTAGAGAGGGGCTCGGCTACACCTTC.